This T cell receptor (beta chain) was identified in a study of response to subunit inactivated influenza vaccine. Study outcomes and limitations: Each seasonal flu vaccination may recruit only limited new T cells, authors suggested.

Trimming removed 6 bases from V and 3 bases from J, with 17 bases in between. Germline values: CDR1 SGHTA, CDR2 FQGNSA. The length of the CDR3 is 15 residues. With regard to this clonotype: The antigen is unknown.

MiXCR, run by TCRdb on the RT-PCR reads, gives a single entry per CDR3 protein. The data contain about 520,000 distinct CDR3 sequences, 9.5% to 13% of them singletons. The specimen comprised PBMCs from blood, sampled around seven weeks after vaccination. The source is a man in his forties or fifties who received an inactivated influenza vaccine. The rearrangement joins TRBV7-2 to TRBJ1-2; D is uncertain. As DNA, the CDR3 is TGTGCCAGCAGATACGGACCACGCTGGGACTATGGCTACACCTTC. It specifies CASRYGPRWDYGYTF.